These T cell receptor beta chains were read from a single sample in a study of blood T cell repertoires in COVID-19. Clones were read by immunoSEQ multiplex PCR, and TCRdb kept only the in-frame ones, dropping some. The table has 80,000 to 95,000 clones, 80% to 85% seen once. Material for sequencing was peripheral blood. All receptors derive from a woman aged 80 or over with active or convalescent COVID-19. The conserved cysteine and the conserved F or W are not part of the CDR3 here. Fields, in order: V gene, CDR3 protein.

V: TRBV5-1; CDR3: ASSLASDTQY
V: TRBV3-1/TRBV3-2; CDR3: ASSQSLGPGLAVPRGEQF
V: TRBV28; CDR3: ASSSPWDSEQY
V: TRBV28; CDR3: ASQTYNEQF
V: TRBV5-1; CDR3: ASSAGTVGANEKLF
V: TRBV6-2/TRBV6-3; CDR3: ASSIDRVGETQY
V: TRBV23-1; CDR3: ASSRHAAF
V: TRBV6-1; CDR3: ASSERQDYGYT
V: TRBV6-1; CDR3: ASSEARSPALYGYT
V: TRBV7-2; CDR3: ASRPTGGPNEQF
V: TRBV7-9; CDR3: ASSRDFRGETQY
V: TRBV29-1; CDR3: SVQKQVPANYGYT
V: TRBV28; CDR3: ASRLTGDYGYT
V: TRBV28; CDR3: ASSLLGVRNTEAF
V: TRBV7-2; CDR3: ASSFQLAGVGDTQY
V: TRBV28; CDR3: ASSASGGWTDTQY
V: TRBV12-3/TRBV12-4; CDR3: ASSLIAYEQY
V: TRBV5-5; CDR3: ASSGQGAGATDTQY
V: TRBV7-6; CDR3: ASGLAGGLNEQF
V: TRBV24-1; CDR3: ATSDRGNRGTDTQY
V: TRBV3-1/TRBV3-2; CDR3: ASSQDSRGGNEQF
V: TRBV29-1; CDR3: SVDEGRGETQY
V: TRBV7-6; CDR3: ASSLAQGNTGELF
V: TRBV29-1; CDR3: STLYTGNTEAF
V: TRBV29-1; CDR3: SVTRDRVAEQF
V: TRBV29-1; CDR3: SVTTGGGDRY
V: TRBV6-5; CDR3: ASTQRGGETQY
V: TRBV6-5; CDR3: ASTYGQGVGYGYT
V: TRBV6-6; CDR3: ASSPPELAGAYEQY
V: TRBV5-1; CDR3: ASSPTGGPEGYT
V: TRBV12-3/TRBV12-4; CDR3: ASSSLTGPAF
V: TRBV12-3/TRBV12-4; CDR3: ASSFIENTEAF
V: TRBV6-1; CDR3: ASSYRVRDQPQH
V: TRBV6-2/TRBV6-3; CDR3: ASSTGVDEKLF
V: TRBV5-1; CDR3: ASTPTSGIWTQY
V: TRBV2; CDR3: ASRVGRAEKLF
V: TRBV18; CDR3: ASSPPTEPRNTIY
V: TRBV5-5; CDR3: ASSRDRVSATEAF
V: TRBV7-8; CDR3: ASSPGGLDTGELF
V: TRBV2; CDR3: ASSEIGGPNNEQF
V: TRBV4-1; CDR3: ASSQDKTSRRQY
V: TRBV3-1/TRBV3-2; CDR3: ASSRLAFGEDTQY
V: TRBV7-3; CDR3: ASSPHTGGSTEAF
V: TRBV24-1; CDR3: ATSAAGSNQPQH
V: TRBV19; CDR3: ASSPPGGSGNTIY
V: TRBV19; CDR3: ASSLGQGGYGYT
V: TRBV6-1; CDR3: ASSDNFYNSPLH
V: TRBV9; CDR3: ASSPGQKFNQPQH
V: TRBV19; CDR3: ASSPNPGVYGYT
V: TRBV6-6; CDR3: ASSYSWGQRSSPLH
V: TRBV6-2/TRBV6-3; CDR3: ASSLAGGLNEQF
V: TRBV28; CDR3: ASVQLGQEYSNQPQH
V: TRBV5-1; CDR3: ASSLVEPGNTEAF
V: TRBV7-9; CDR3: ASSRGVEVAF
V: TRBV12-3/TRBV12-4; CDR3: ASSSVPYNEQF
V: TRBV7-9; CDR3: ASSGLAGAAGELF
V: TRBV28; CDR3: ASRIERGRSYGYT